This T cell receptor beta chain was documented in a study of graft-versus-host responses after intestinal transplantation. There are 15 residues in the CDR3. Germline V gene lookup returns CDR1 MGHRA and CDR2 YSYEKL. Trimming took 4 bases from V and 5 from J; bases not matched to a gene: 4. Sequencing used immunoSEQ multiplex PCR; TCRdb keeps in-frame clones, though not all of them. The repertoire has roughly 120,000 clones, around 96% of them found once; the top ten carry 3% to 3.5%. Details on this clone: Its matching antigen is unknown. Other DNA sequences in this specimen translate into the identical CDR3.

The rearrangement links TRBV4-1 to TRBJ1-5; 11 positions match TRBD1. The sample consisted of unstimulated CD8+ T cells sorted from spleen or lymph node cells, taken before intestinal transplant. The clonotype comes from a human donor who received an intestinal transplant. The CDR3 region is CASSLGTGGYQPQHF. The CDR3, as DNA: TGCGCCAGCAGCCTCGGGACAGGGGGTTATCAGCCCCAGCATTTT.